This T cell receptor beta chain was recovered during a study of tumor and adjacent non-tumor tissue in lung cancer. Study details: The cohort had around eleven adenocarcinoma, a couple of squamous cell and 1 small cell patients. Samples averaged about 3.8 million productive TCRbeta reads each.

Broader study findings: Higher tumor TCR diversity was associated with shorter survival. Tumor tissue had significantly higher TCR diversity than normal lung.

RNA was extracted from bulk tissue without any cell sorting. Remarks on this clonotype: The antigen is unknown. A much more abundant neighbour one base away suggests this may be a read error.

The library came from three nested PCR rounds adapted from ARM-PCR protocols. One entry per CDR3 protein results from TCRdb running MiXCR on the multiplex PCR reads. The data contain under 150,000 distinct CDR3 sequences, around 66% of them singletons. Germline V lookup: CDR1 MDHEN, CDR2 SYDVKM. This CDR3 is 12 amino acids long. V was trimmed by 6 bases and J by 11 bases, leaving 16 bases between them. Material for sequencing was lung tumor tissue. This sequence joins TRBV28 and TRBJ1-1; D not certain. The sequence came from a man aged 55 to 70 with small cell lung cancer. Here the CDR3 reads CASSSPERRAFF. The CDR3 coding sequence is TGTGCCAGCAGCTCACCGGAACGCCGGGCTTTCTTT.